This TCR beta chain emerged from a study of OX40 agonist ivuxolimab in advanced cancers. This table comes from immunoSEQ multiplex PCR, and its TCRdb copy is limited to in-frame clones, with some not included. Seen here are tens of thousands of clones, around 90% observed once, and the top ten hold around 1.1%. Unmatched junction bases numbered 7, after V lost 8 bases and J lost 4 bases. This CDR3 contains 14 residues. The germline CDR1 and CDR2 sequences are LNHDA and SQIVND (reference sequence). The source of this sequence is an adult with an advanced solid tumor such as melanoma, head and neck, liver or kidney cancer. This sample comprised CD4+ or CD8+ T cells sorted from blood, obtained in a trial of the OX40 agonist ivuxolimab. The chain uses TRBV19 and TRBJ2-2; 7 positions agree with TRBD1. For the CDR3, the DNA is TGTGCCAGTTCAGACAGGGCGCTCACCGGGGAGCTGTTTTTT. This sequence encodes CASSDRALTGELFF.